This TCR beta chain came from a study of T-cell memory formation after mild COVID-19. Points from the study as a whole: There were some responding clones in pre-infection memory, which suggested that cross-reactive memory had joined. Of the contracting clones, CD4+ ones lay mainly in CM and EM, and CD8+ ones in EMRA.

This clonotype came up many times. Its antigen is undetermined. From 5'RACE with constant-segment primers came TCR alpha and TCR beta cDNA libraries that carried sample barcodes and UMIs. TCRdb called the 5' RACE reads again in MiXCR, with one record for every CDR3 protein. The table lists over 40,000 distinct CDR3 sequences, 10% to 15% of them singletons. CDR1 is LGHNA and CDR2 is YSLEER in the germline V gene. The CDR3 is 13 residues long. The V gene lost 0 bases and the J gene lost 2 bases, with 5 bases spanning the gap. The receptor comes from a man aged 18 to 29 who had mild COVID-19 (a few samples of this study predate the infection). Cell type and time point are not known. The specimen sequenced was PBMCs or a T cell subset sorted from them (not recorded which). The chain carries TRBV4-3 and TRBJ2-7; no firm D call. The CDR3 reads CASSQDWTYEQYF. The CDR3 bases are TGCGCCAGCAGCCAAGATTGGACCTACGAGCAGTACTTC.